This TCR beta chain originates from a study of blood T cell repertoires in COVID-19 (dated by TCRdb to about 2020). For the wider study: Collaborator samples came from the United States, Italy and Spain and covered acute and convalescent phases of COVID-19. The material from the prospective study consisted of cDNA or gDNA derived from T cells, B-cell-depleted T cells, or PBMCs. The dataset comprised deeply sampled blood TCRbeta repertoires from subjects exposed to, actively infected with, or recovered from COVID-19. The repertoires were released in a freely available public database intended as a resource for research on the immune response to SARS-CoV-2. Samples came from the ongoing ImmuneRACE study (first 160 participants) plus 1,254 subjects from 6 global collaborators. A de-identified subject ID, COVID-19 status, age in years and sex were almost always included in the sample metadata. Where available, HLA class I and class II types were obtained from metadata supplied by the sample provider rather than from assay-based typing.

For this clone: No cognate antigen has been identified for it. No base quality values were provided; no much bigger clone lies one nucleotide off.

TCRbeta CDR3 regions were amplified from genomic DNA using the immunoSEQ Assay, a bias-controlled multiplex PCR. The study's processing was this. The number of nucleated cells in each sample was estimated from the amplification of reference gene primers within the assay. To quantify the absolute abundance of each unique TCRbeta CDR3 rearrangement, sequence reads were collapsed and filtered. Productive Simpson clonality was computed per sample as the square root of Simpson's diversity index over productive rearrangements. The immuneACCESS repertoire file appears here via TCRdb, limited to in-frame rearrangements. These files lack a portion of the clones; in checked studies, under half of the deficit traces to unresolved V genes, and the cause of the others is not known. The V and J calls and the clone size are those of that table, but D and trimming were determined from the DNA. The sample table shows some 350,000 clones, and about 90% are seen once. About 3% of the sample is in the top ten clones.

For this chain, trimming is 6 bases at the V end and 7 bases at the J end, and the number of junction bases without a gene match is 7. From the cysteine through the phenylalanine, the CDR3 covers 13 amino acids. The read is trimmed to its CDR3 DNA, 39 bases read in frame from base 1. CDR1 MNHEY and CDR2 SVGAGI are derived from the germline V gene. General study outcomes and caveats: The quantity of clinical and demographic metadata differed by source and by participant and was supplied without curation.

At one collaborating source in Seattle, patients were enrolled during active infection and were followed longitudinally through the course of disease. Each collaborating institution followed its own protocols to collect whole blood in K2EDTA tubes. Collaborator samples were shipped for TCRbeta analysis as frozen whole blood, isolated PBMCs, or DNA extracted from either sample type. The specimen sequenced was peripheral blood. Recombination linked TRBV6-5 to TRBJ1-2; 8 central nucleotides agree with TRBD1. The origin of this receptor is a woman in her twenties or thirties with COVID-19, enrolled during active disease. The CDR3: CASSNTGGRGYTF. The sequenced DNA is TGTGCCAGCAGCAATACAGGGGGACGTGGCTACACCTTC.